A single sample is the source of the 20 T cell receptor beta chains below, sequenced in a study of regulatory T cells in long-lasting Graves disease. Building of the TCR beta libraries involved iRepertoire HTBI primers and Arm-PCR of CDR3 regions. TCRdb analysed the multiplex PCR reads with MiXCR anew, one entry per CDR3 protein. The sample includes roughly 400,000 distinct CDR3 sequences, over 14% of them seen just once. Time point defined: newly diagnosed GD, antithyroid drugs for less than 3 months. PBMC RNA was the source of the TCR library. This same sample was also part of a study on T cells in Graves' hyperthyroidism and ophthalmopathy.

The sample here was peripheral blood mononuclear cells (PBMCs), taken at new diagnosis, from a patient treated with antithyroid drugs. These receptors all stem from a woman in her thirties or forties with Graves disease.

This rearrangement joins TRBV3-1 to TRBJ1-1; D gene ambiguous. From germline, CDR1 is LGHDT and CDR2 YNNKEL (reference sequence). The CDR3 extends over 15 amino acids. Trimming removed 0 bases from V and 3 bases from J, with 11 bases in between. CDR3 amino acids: CASSQDGVLYTEAFF. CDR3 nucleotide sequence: TGTGCCAGCAGCCAAGATGGGGTCCTTTACACTGAAGCTTTCTTT. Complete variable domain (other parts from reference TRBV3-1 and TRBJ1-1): DTAVSQTPKYLVTQMGNDKSIKCEQNLGHDTMYWYKQDSKKFLKIMFSYNNKELIINETVPNRFSPKSPDKAHLNLHINSLELGDSAVYFCASSQDGVLYTEAFFGQGTRLTVV.

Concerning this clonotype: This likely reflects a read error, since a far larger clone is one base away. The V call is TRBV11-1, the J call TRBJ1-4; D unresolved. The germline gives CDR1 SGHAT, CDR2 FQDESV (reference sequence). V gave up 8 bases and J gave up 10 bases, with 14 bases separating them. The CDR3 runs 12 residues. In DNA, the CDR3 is TGTGCCAGCGGTGAAAATGGCGGAAAACTGTTTTTT. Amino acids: CASGENGGKLFF.

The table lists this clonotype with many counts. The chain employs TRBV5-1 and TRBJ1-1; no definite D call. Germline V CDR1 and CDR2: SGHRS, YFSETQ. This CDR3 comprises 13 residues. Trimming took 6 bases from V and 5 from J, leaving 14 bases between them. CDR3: CASTSQLGTEAFF. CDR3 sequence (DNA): TGCGCCAGCACATCCCAACTAGGGACTGAAGCTTTCTTT.

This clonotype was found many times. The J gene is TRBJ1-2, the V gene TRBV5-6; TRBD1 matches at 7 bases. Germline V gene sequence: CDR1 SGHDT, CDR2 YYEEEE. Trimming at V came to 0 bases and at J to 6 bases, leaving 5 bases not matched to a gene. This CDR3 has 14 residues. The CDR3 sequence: CASSLGGQVHGYTF. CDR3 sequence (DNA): TGTGCCAGCAGCTTGGGCGGACAGGTTCATGGCTACACCTTC.

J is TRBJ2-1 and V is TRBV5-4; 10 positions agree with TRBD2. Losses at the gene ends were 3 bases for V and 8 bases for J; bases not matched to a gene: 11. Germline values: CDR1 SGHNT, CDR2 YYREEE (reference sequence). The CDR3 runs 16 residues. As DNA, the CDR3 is TGTGCCAGCAGCTGGAAACTAGCGGGAAAACTGGATGAGCAGTTCTTC. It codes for CASSWKLAGKLDEQFF.

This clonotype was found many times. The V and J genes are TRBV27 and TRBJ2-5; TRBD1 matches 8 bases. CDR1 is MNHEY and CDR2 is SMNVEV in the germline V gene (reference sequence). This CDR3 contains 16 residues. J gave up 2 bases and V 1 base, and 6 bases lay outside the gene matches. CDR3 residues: CASSLWAGGRQETQYF. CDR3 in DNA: TGTGCCAGCAGTTTATGGGCAGGGGGCCGGCAAGAGACCCAGTACTTC.

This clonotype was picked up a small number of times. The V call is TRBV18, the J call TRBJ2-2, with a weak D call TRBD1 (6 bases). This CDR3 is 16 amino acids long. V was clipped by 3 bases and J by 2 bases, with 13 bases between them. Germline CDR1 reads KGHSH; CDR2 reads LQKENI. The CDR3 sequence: CASSPPGTTNTGELFF. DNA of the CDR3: TGTGCCAGCTCACCCCCGGGGACAACTAACACCGGGGAGCTGTTTTTT.

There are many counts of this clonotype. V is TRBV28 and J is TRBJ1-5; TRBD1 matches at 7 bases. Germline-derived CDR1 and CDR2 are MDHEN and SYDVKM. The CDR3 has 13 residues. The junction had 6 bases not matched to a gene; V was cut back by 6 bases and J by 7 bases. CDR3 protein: CASSTGAEQPQHF. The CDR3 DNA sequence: TGTGCCAGCAGCACAGGGGCAGAACAGCCCCAGCATTTT.

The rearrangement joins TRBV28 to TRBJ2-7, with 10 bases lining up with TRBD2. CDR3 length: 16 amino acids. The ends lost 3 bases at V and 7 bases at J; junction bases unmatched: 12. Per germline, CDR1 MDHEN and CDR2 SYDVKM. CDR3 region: CASSFGLAGVFREQYF. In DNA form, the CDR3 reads TGTGCCAGCAGTTTTGGGCTAGCGGGAGTCTTTAGGGAGCAGTACTTC.

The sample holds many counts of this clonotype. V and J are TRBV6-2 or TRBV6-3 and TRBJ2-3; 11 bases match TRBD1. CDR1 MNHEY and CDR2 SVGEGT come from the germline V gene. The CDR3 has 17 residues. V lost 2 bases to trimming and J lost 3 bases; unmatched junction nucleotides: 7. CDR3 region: CASSYLRTGGGTDTQYF. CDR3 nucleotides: TGTGCCAGCAGTTACCTCAGGACAGGGGGCGGAACAGATACGCAGTATTTT.

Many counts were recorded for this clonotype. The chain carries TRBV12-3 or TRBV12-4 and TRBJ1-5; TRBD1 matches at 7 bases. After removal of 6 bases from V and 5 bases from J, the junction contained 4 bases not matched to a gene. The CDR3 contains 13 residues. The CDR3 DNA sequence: TGTGCCAGCAGCTTAACAGGGGATCAGCCCCAGCATTTT. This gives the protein CASSLTGDQPQHF.

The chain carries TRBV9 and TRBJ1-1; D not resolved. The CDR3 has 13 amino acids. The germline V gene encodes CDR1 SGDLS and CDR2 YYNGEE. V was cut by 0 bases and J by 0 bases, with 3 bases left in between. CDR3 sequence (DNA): TGTGCCAGCAGCGTAGCCATGAACACTGAAGCTTTCTTT. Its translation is CASSVAMNTEAFF.

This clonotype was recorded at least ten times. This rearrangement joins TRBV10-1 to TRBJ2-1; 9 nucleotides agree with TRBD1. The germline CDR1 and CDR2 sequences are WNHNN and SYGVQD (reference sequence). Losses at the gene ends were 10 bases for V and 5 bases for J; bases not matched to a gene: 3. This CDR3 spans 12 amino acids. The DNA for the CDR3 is TGCGCCAAACAGGGGGCCCACAATGAGCAGTTCTTC. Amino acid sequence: CAKQGAHNEQFF.

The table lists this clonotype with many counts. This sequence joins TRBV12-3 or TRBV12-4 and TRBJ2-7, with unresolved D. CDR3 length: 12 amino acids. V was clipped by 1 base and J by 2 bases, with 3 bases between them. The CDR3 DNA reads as TGTGCCAGCAGTTTAGTAGCCTACGAGCAGTACTTC. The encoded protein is CASSLVAYEQYF.

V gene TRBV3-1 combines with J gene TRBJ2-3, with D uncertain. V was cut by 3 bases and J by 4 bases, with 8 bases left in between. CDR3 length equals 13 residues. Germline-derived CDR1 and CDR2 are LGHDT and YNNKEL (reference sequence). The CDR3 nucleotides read TGTGCCAGCAGCCAGGGTGCAGCAGATACGCAGTATTTT. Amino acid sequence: CASSQGAADTQYF.

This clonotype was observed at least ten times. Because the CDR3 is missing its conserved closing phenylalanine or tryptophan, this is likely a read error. The CDR3 DNA reads as TGTGCCAGCAGCCATGACAGGGTTGTCCAAGAGACCCAGTACCTC. Residues: CASSHDRVVQETQYL. The rearrangement links TRBV11-3 to TRBJ2-5; TRBD1 agrees at 7 bases. There are 15 residues in the CDR3. V lost 5 bases, J lost 1 base, and 7 bases stayed unmatched. Germline CDR1 reads SGHNT; CDR2 reads YENEEA.

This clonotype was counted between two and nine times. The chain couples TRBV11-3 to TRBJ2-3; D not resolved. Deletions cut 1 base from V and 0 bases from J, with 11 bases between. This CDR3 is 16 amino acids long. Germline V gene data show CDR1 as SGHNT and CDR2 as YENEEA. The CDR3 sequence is CASSLVSFPSTDTQYF. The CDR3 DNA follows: TGTGCCAGCAGCTTAGTTTCGTTTCCCAGCACAGATACGCAGTATTTT.

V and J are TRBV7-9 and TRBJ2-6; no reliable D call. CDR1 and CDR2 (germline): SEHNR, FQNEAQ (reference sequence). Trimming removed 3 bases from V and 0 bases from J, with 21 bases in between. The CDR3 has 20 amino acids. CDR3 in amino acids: CASSLGWFRSGHSGANVLTF. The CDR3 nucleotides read TGTGCCAGCAGCTTGGGCTGGTTTCGGTCAGGCCACTCTGGGGCCAACGTCCTGACTTTC.

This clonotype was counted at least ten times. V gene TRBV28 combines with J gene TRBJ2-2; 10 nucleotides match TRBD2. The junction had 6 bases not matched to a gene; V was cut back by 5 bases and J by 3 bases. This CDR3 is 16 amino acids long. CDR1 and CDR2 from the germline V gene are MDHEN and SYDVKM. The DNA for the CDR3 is TGTGCCAGCAGTAGATGGACTAGCGGTGACACCGGGGAGCTGTTTTTT. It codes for CASSRWTSGDTGELFF.

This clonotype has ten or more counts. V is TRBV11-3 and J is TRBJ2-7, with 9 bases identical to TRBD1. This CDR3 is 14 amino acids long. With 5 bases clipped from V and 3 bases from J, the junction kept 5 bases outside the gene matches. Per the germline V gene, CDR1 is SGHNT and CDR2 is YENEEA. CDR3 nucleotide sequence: TGTGCCAGCAGCACCGGGACAGGGAGCTACGAGCAGTACTTC. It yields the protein CASSTGTGSYEQYF.